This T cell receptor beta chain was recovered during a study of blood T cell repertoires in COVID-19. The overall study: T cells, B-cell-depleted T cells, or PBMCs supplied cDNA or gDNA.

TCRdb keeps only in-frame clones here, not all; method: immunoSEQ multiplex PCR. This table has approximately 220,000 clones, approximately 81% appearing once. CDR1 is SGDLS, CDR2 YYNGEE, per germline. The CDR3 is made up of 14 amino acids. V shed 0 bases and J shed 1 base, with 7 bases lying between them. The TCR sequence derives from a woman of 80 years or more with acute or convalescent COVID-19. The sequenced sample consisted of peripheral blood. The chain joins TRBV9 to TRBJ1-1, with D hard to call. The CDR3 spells CASSVGPGNTEAFF. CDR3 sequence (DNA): TGTGCCAGCAGCGTAGGCCCGGGGAACACTGAAGCTTTCTTT.